These T cell receptor beta chains were read from a single sample in a study of T-cell memory formation after mild COVID-19. TCRdb reprocessed the 5' RACE reads via MiXCR and lists one record per CDR3 protein. In the table there are 300,000 or so distinct CDR3 sequences, 16% of which are singletons. Sequences were obtained from PBMCs or a T cell subset sorted from them (not recorded which). These receptors came from a man younger than 35 who had mild COVID-19 (a few samples of this study predate the infection). Cell type and time point are not known. CDR3s include the opening cysteine and the closing phenylalanine or tryptophan. D genes are given only for firm matches. The size entry is marked missing in some rows and otherwise reads once, few, many or a size class.

>TRBJ2-1|-|-|TRBV6-4
TGTGCCAGCAGTGAAACCGGGACAAACAATGAGCAGTTCTTC
CASSETGTNNEQFF
>TRBJ2-3|-|few|TRBV18
TGTGCCAGCTCACCACCGGTAACGGGGATCACAGATACGCAGTATTTT
CASSPPVTGITDTQYF
>TRBJ1-1|-|-|TRBV29-1
TGCAGCGTTGAACATGGGACTGAAGCTTTCTTT
CSVEHGTEAFF
>TRBJ2-1|TRBD1|-|TRBV5-1
TGCGCCAGCAGCCCCACAGGGGACCCTTACAATGAGCAGTTCTTC
CASSPTGDPYNEQFF
>TRBJ2-6|-|few|TRBV6-1
TGTGCCAGCAGTGTTGGGGGATCCGGGGCCAACGTCCTGACTTTC
CASSVGGSGANVLTF
>TRBJ2-5|-|-|TRBV20-1
TGCAGTGCAATCTACAATACCTTCCAAGAGACCCAGTACTTC
CSAIYNTFQETQYF
>TRBJ1-2|TRBD1|-|TRBV5-5
TGTGCCAGCAGCTTGGTGCACGGACAGGGGGCCTATGGCTACACCTTC
CASSLVHGQGAYGYTF
>TRBJ1-5|-|few|TRBV4-1
TGCGCCAGCAGAGAAACATCGGGAAGGCAGCCCCAGCATTTT
CASRETSGRQPQHF
>TRBJ2-7|TRBD1|few|TRBV6-5
TGTGCCAGCAGAAGGGACAGGGCGAACTCCTACGAGCAGTACTTC
CASRRDRANSYEQYF
>TRBJ2-5|-|few|TRBV28
TGTGCCAGCAGTTTACGGGGGAGATACCAAGAGACCCAGTACTTC
CASSLRGRYQETQYF
>TRBJ1-6|-|-|TRBV7-9
TGTGCCAGCAGCTTGGGGGCGAGTGGCTATAATTCACCCCTCCACTTT
CASSLGASGYNSPLHF
>TRBJ2-7|TRBD2|-|TRBV12-3/TRBV12-4
TGTGCCAGCAGTCCGTTGACTAGCGGGGGGCTGGGGCAGTACTTC
CASSPLTSGGLGQYF
>TRBJ2-3|TRBD1|many|TRBV12-3/TRBV12-4
TGTGCCAGCAGACTGGGACAGGGGGCAGATACGCAGTATTTT
CASRLGQGADTQYF
>TRBJ2-3|TRBD1|-|TRBV6-5
TGTGCCAGCAGGCCGGGACAGGGACGAGATACGCAGTATTTT
CASRPGQGRDTQYF
>TRBJ1-5|-|few|TRBV3-1
TGTGCCAGCAGCCATTACAGGGCTCAGCCCCAGCATTTT
CASSHYRAQPQHF
>TRBJ1-4|-|-|TRBV3-1
TGTGCCAGCAGCCAAGCCGGAGCCATAGTGAAAAAACTGTTTTTT
CASSQAGAIVKKLFF
>TRBJ2-7|-|-|TRBV18
TGTGCCAGCTCACCATCTCAGGGGCCCTACGAGCAGTACTTC
CASSPSQGPYEQYF
>TRBJ2-7|-|few|TRBV7-9
TGTGCCAGCAGCTTAGAGACCGGGGCTATCTACGAGCAGTACTTC
CASSLETGAIYEQYF
>TRBJ2-4|-|-|TRBV4-1
TGCGCCAGCAGCCAAGATTTTGTCCAGGGAAGAAACATTCAGTACTTC
CASSQDFVQGRNIQYF
>TRBJ1-3|-|-|TRBV7-6
TGTGCCAGCAGCGCGGCCACTTACTCTGGAAACACCATATATTTT
CASSAATYSGNTIYF
>TRBJ2-7|TRBD2|few|TRBV20-1
TGCAGTGCTCCCCAGGGCACTAGCGGAGAGCAGTACTTC
CSAPQGTSGEQYF
>TRBJ1-4|-|-|TRBV20-1
TGCAGTGCTAGAGGACAGTCTAATGAAAAACTGTTTTTT
CSARGQSNEKLFF
>TRBJ1-2|-|few|TRBV5-1
TGCGCCAGCAGACCCAGTGTGGTGGATGGCTACACCTTC
CASRPSVVDGYTF
>TRBJ1-1|-|-|TRBV12-5
TGTGCTAGCGCGGACGGCTTTACTGAAGCTTTCTTT
CASADGFTEAFF
>TRBJ1-1|TRBD1|many|TRBV4-1
TGCGCCAGCAGCCTCGGGACAGGGGGGGAGAACACTGAAGCTTTCTTT
CASSLGTGGENTEAFF
>TRBJ1-4|-|many|TRBV5-1
TGCGCCAGCAGCTTGGTCTCTGAGTCTAATGAAAAACTGTTTTTT
CASSLVSESNEKLFF
>TRBJ2-5|-|-|TRBV6-5
TGTGCCAGCAGTTACCAGTTGGGTTCCCCGTGGCAGTACTTC
CASSYQLGSPWQYF
>TRBJ1-5|-|-|TRBV9
TGTGCCAGCAGCCAGGACAGTCATAGCAATCAGCCCCAGCATTTT
CASSQDSHSNQPQHF
>TRBJ2-5|-|-|TRBV20-1
TGCAGTGCTCCCGACAGAAACCAAGAGACCCAGTACTTC
CSAPDRNQETQYF
>TRBJ1-2|TRBD1|-|TRBV5-1
TGCGCCAGCAGCTTGGGGGACAGAGCCAATGGCTACACCTTC
CASSLGDRANGYTF
>TRBJ1-4|-|-|TRBV20-1
TGCAGTGCCTCGAAGGGGACCATTGAAAAACTGTTTTTT
CSASKGTIEKLFF
>TRBJ2-2|TRBD1|few|TRBV7-6
TGTGCCAGTGTTCCGGGACAGGGGTTCACCGGGGAGCTGTTTTTT
CASVPGQGFTGELFF
>TRBJ1-2|-|few|TRBV7-3
TGTGCCAGCAGCAAATTCCCGTTTGGGTATGGCTACACCTTC
CASSKFPFGYGYTF
>TRBJ1-1|-|few|TRBV12-3/TRBV12-4
TGTGCCAGCAGATCTCCTGGAACTGAAGCTTTCTTT
CASRSPGTEAFF
>TRBJ1-5|-|-|TRBV4-2
TGTGCCAGCAGCCAAGATCGCGCAGGGTTTCGTCAGCCCCAGCATTTT
CASSQDRAGFRQPQHF
>TRBJ2-7|-|-|TRBV29-1
TGCAGCGTTGTTGCAGCGGAGGAATTGGGCTACGAGCAGTACTTC
CSVVAAEELGYEQYF
>TRBJ2-5|-|many|TRBV12-3/TRBV12-4
TGTGCCAGCAGCCAAACAAGGACCCAGTACTTC
CASSQTRTQYF